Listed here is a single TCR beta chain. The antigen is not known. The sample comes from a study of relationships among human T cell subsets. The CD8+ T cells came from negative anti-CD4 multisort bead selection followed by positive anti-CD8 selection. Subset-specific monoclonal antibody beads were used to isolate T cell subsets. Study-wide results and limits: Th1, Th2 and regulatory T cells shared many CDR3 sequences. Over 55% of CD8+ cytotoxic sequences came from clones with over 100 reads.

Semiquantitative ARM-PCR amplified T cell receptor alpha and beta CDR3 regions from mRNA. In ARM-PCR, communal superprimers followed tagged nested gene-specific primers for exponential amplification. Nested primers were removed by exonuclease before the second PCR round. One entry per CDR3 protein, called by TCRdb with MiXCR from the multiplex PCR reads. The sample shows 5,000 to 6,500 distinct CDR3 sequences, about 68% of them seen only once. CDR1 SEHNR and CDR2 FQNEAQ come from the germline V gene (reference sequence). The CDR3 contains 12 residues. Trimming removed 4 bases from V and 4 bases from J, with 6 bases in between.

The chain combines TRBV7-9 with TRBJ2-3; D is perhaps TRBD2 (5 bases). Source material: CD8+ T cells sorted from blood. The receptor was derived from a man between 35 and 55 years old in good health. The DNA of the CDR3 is TGTGCCAGCAGCTACGGGGCAGATACGCAGTATTTT. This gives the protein CASSYGADTQYF. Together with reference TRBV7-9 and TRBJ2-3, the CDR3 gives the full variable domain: DTGVSQNPRHKITKRGQNVTFRCDPISEHNRLYWYRQTLGQGPEFLTYFQNEAQLEKSRLLSDRFSAERPKGSFSTLEIQRTEQGDSAMYLCASSYGADTQYFGPGTRLTVL.